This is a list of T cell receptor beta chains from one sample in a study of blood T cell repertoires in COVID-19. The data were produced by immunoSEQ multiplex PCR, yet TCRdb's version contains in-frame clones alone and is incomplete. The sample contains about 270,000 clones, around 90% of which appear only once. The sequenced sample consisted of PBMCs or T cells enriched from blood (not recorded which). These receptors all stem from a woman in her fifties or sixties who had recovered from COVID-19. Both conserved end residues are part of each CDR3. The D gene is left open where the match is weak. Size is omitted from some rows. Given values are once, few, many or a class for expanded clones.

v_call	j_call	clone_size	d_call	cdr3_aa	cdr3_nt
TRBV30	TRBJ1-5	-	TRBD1	CAWNPGQYNQPQHF	TGTGCCTGGAACCCGGGACAGTACAATCAGCCCCAGCATTTT
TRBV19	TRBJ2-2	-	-	CASSIQGPTGELFF	TGTGCCAGTAGTATCCAGGGGCCCACCGGGGAGCTGTTTTTT
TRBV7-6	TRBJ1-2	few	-	CASSQSRGGRLRGYTF	TGTGCCAGCAGCCAATCCCGGGGGGGCAGGCTGAGAGGCTACACCTTC
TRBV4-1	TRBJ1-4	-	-	CASSHHPGIGEKLFF	TGCGCCAGCAGCCACCACCCAGGGATAGGTGAAAAACTGTTTTTT
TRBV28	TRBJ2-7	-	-	CASSWTDYEQYF	TGTGCCAGCAGTTGGACAGACTACGAGCAGTACTTC
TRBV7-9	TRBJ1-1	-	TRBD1	CASSSDRDNTEAFF	TGTGCCAGCAGTTCAGACAGGGATAACACTGAAGCTTTCTTT
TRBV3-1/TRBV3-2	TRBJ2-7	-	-	CASSQGREQYF	TGTGCCAGCAGCCAAGGGCGGGAGCAGTACTTC
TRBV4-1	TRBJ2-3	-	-	CASSQEESPSTDTQYF	TGCGCCAGCAGCCAAGAAGAGTCCCCTAGCACAGATACGCAGTATTTT
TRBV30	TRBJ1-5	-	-	CAWSGRQTLSNQPQHF	TGTGCCTGGAGTGGACGACAGACCCTAAGCAATCAGCCCCAGCATTTT
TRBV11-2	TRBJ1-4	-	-	CASSLGLGEKLFF	TGTGCCAGCAGCTTAGGACTGGGTGAAAAACTGTTTTTT
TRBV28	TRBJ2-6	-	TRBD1	CASSHRGTGGANVLTF	TGTGCCAGCAGCCACAGAGGGACAGGAGGGGCCAACGTCCTGACTTTC
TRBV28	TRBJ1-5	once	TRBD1	CASSFRTGRGNQPQHF	TGTGCCAGCAGTTTCCGGACAGGGAGAGGCAATCAGCCCCAGCATTTT
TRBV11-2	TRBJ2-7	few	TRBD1	CASNALTGTAPYEQYF	TGTGCCAGCAACGCCCTTACCGGGACAGCACCGTACGAGCAGTACTTC
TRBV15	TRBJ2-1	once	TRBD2	CATSRHSTSGSGTYNEQFF	TGTGCCACCAGCAGACACAGTACAAGCGGGAGTGGAACCTACAATGAGCAGTTCTTC
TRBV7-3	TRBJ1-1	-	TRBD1	CASSLRGTAREKNTEAFF	TGTGCCAGCAGCTTACGAGGGACAGCCAGGGAAAAGAACACTGAAGCTTTCTTT
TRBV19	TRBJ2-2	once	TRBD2	CASSPTSGISFGELFF	TGTGCCAGTAGTCCTACTAGCGGGATTTCGTTCGGGGAGCTGTTTTTT
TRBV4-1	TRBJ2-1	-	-	CASSQGSGSSYNEQFF	TGCGCCAGCAGCCAAGGGTCCGGGAGCTCCTACAATGAGCAGTTCTTC
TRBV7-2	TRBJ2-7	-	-	CASSLAGISYEQYF	TGTGCCAGCAGCTTAGCCGGTATCTCCTACGAGCAGTACTTC
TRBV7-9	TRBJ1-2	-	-	CASSLREGGYTF	TGTGCCAGCAGCTTAAGGGAGGGTGGCTACACCTTC
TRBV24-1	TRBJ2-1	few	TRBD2	CATSDLGSGTSYNEQFF	TGTGCCACCAGTGATTTAGGAAGCGGGACCTCCTACAATGAGCAGTTCTTC
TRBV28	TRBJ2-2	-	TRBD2	CASTPGGAGTGELFF	TGTGCCAGCACCCCGGGGGGGGCTGGTACCGGGGAGCTGTTTTTT
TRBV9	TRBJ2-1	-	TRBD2	CASSVLAGDYNEQFF	TGTGCCAGCAGCGTACTAGCGGGAGACTACAATGAGCAGTTCTTC
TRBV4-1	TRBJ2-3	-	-	CASSQERGGLNTDTQYF	TGCGCCAGCAGCCAAGAAAGGGGGGGATTGAACACAGATACGCAGTATTTT
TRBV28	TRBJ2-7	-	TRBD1	CASSWTGGSYEQYF	TGTGCCAGCAGTTGGACAGGGGGCTCCTACGAGCAGTACTTC
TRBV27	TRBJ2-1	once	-	CASSFSGTPSYNEQFF	TGTGCCAGCAGTTTCTCCGGGACACCCTCCTACAATGAGCAGTTCTTC
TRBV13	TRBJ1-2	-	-	CASSIGALYGYTF	TGTGCCAGCAGCATTGGGGCACTTTATGGCTACACCTTC
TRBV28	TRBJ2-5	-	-	CASSRGGRETQYF	TGTGCCAGCAGCCGCGGAGGTAGAGAGACCCAGTACTTC
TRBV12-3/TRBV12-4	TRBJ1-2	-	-	CASSLLTGSGYTF	TGTGCCAGCAGTCTATTAACAGGGTCTGGCTACACCTTC
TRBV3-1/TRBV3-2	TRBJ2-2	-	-	CASSQRGSGTGELFF	TGTGCCAGCAGCCAAAGGGGGAGCGGCACCGGGGAGCTGTTTTTT
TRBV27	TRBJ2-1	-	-	CASSYRGTGGVYNEQFF	TGTGCCAGCAGTTACAGGGGGACGGGGGGCGTTTACAATGAGCAGTTCTTC
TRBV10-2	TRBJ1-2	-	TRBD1	CASRPSGQGEYGYTF	TGCGCCAGCAGACCCTCGGGACAGGGGGAATATGGCTACACCTTC
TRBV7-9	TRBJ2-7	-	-	CASSPDTTPVYF	TGTGCCAGCAGCCCAGACACCACGCCAGTGTACTTC
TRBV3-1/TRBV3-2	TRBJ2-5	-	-	CASSQAGWQKETQYF	TGTGCCAGCAGCCAAGCGGGGTGGCAGAAAGAGACCCAGTACTTC
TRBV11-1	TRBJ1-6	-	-	CASSRQPNNSPLHF	TGTGCCAGCAGCCGACAACCGAATAATTCACCCCTCCACTTT
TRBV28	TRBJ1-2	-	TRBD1	CASSLTGVYGYTF	TGTGCCAGCAGTTTGACAGGGGTCTATGGCTACACCTTC
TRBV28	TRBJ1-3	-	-	CASRYRNTIYF	TGTGCCAGCAGATACAGAAACACCATATATTTT
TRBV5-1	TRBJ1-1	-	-	CASSEGSSTEAFF	TGCGCCAGCAGTGAGGGTAGTAGCACTGAAGCTTTCTTT
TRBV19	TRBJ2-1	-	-	CASSMSGKVDNEQFF	TGTGCCAGTAGTATGTCGGGGAAGGTGGACAATGAGCAGTTCTTC
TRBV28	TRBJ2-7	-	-	CASSSSTYEQYF	TGTGCCAGCAGTTCATCTACCTACGAGCAGTACTTC
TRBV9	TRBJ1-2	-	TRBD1	CASSPRQGAYYGYTF	TGTGCCAGCAGCCCCCGACAGGGGGCGTACTATGGCTACACCTTC
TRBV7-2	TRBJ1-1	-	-	CASSLLTTNTEAFF	TGTGCCAGCAGCCTGCTGACAACCAACACTGAAGCTTTCTTT
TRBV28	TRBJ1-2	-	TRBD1	CASRKQGSLGGYTF	TGTGCCAGCAGAAAACAGGGGTCACTGGGTGGCTACACCTTC
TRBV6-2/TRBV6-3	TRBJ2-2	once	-	CASSYPDSLANTGELFF	TGTGCCAGCAGTTACCCGGACAGCTTAGCGAACACCGGGGAGCTGTTTTTT
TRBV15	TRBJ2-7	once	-	CATSRGNLDEQYF	TGTGCCACCAGCAGAGGTAACTTGGACGAGCAGTACTTC
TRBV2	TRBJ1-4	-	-	CASNQFNEKLFF	TGTGCCAGCAACCAGTTTAATGAAAAACTGTTTTTT
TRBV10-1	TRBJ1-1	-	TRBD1	CASSLPGQGASYLEAFF	TGCGCCAGCAGCCTTCCGGGACAGGGGGCGAGCTACCTTGAAGCTTTCTTT
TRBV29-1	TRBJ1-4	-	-	CSVGTREKLFF	TGCAGCGTTGGAACTCGGGAAAAACTGTTTTTT
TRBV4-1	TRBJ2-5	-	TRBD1	CASSQPDRGHRETQYF	TGCGCCAGCAGCCAACCCGACAGGGGACACCGAGAGACCCAGTACTTC
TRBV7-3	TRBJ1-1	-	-	CASSLFAENTEAFF	TGTGCCAGCAGCTTATTTGCGGAGAACACTGAAGCTTTCTTT
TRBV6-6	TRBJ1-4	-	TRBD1	CASSPTGAVANEKLFF	TGTGCCAGCAGTCCGACAGGGGCGGTTGCTAATGAAAAACTGTTTTTT
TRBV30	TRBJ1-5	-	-	CACESGTRSQHF	TGTGCCTGTGAGTCAGGCACCCGGTCCCAGCATTTT
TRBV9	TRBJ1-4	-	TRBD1	CASSATGTGEGKLFF	TGTGCCAGCAGCGCGACCGGGACAGGGGAAGGAAAACTGTTTTTT